The 25 T cell receptor beta chains given below trace back to one sample, sequenced in a study of T cells in women clearing cervical HPV infection. Using immunoSEQ multiplex PCR, the repertoire was profiled, and TCRdb retains in-frame clones only, with some absent. In total, the table holds under 50,000 clones. Input material: blood buffy coat. All receptors derive from a woman between 18 and 70 years old with a cervical HPV16 infection that either progressed to CIN3+ or cleared (not recorded which).

Notes on this clone: The sequenced fragment ends 3 residues before the CDR3 boundary, so the rest is inferred from the germline J gene. V gene TRBV5-1 combines with J gene TRBJ2-7, with 8 bases lining up with TRBD2. V lost 3 bases to trimming and J lost 5 bases; unmatched junction nucleotides: 10. CDR3 length: 15 residues. Germline CDR1 SGHRS, CDR2 YFSETQ. The CDR3 is CASSSLRGGGNEQYF. Incomplete CDR3 DNA: TGCGCCAGCAGCTCCCTCCGGGGGGGCGGGAACGAG. The full variable domain, in which reference TRBV5-1 and TRBJ2-7 provide the parts outside the CDR3, is KAGVTQTPRYLIKTRGQQVTLSCSPISGHRSVSWYQQTPGQGLQFLFEYFSETQRNKGNFPGRFSGRQFSNSRSEMNVSTLELGDSALYLCASSSLRGGGNEQYFGPGTRLTVT.

In regard to this clone: The sequenced fragment ends 3 residues before the CDR3 boundary, so the rest is inferred from the germline J gene. This chain links TRBV20-1 with TRBJ2-6; tentative D call: TRBD2 (5 bases). CDR3 length: 13 residues. Germline values: CDR1 DFQATT, CDR2 SNEGSKA (reference sequence). V was trimmed by 4 bases and J by 5 bases, leaving 9 bases between them. The part of the CDR3 DNA that was read is TGCAGTGCTATCGAGGGCAGGGCCAACGTC. Encoded protein: CSAIEGRANV. The whole CDR3 sequence is CSAIEGRANVLTF.

With regard to this clone: The CDR3 goes on 3 residues after the read ends, and that part is filled in from the germline J gene. This chain links TRBV18 with TRBJ2-1; D ambiguous. CDR3 size: 16 residues. The germline CDR1 and CDR2 sequences are KGHSH and LQKENI. V was clipped by 3 bases and J by 0 bases, with 12 bases between them. The CDR3 is CASSPARPSSYNEQFF. The CDR3 bases that were read are TGTGCCAGCTCACCCGCTAGGCCAAGCTCCTACAATGAG.

About this clone: The CDR3 end is not reached by the read, which stops 3 residues before it; the germline J gene fills it in. The genes are TRBV2 and TRBJ2-4, with unresolved D. The CDR3 is made up of 11 amino acids. V lost 6 bases to trimming and J lost 6 bases, with 6 bases between them. Germline V gene data show CDR1 as SNHLY and CDR2 as FYNNEI. The CDR3 loop is CASRFGNIQYF. CDR3 DNA (partial): TGTGCCAGCAGATTCGGAAACATT.

Regarding this clone: The CDR3 is cut off 3 residues early in the read; its end comes from the germline J gene. The V call is TRBV27, the J call TRBJ1-6, with 10 bases that match TRBD1. Germline V CDR1 and CDR2: MNHEY, SMNVEV (reference sequence). The CDR3 has 16 residues. Unmatched junction bases numbered 6, after V lost 5 bases and J lost 5 bases. The DNA read from the CDR3 is TGTGCCAGCAGTCCAATCGGGACAGGGGATAATTCACCC. Translation: CASSPIGTGDNSP. The full-length CDR3 reads as CASSPIGTGDNSPLHF.

Remarks on this clone: Read data end 3 residues before the CDR3 end; the end is taken from the germline J gene. The V and J genes are TRBV7-9 and TRBJ1-1; a possible D gene is TRBD1 (6 bases). The V and J ends lost 6 bases and 0 bases respectively, with 11 bases between them. Germline assignment: CDR1 SEHNR and CDR2 FQNEAQ (reference sequence). The CDR3 loop spans 14 amino acids. The DNA read from the CDR3 is TGTGCCAGCAGGAGGCAGGGGATGAACACTGAA. It specifies CASRRQGMNTE. The complete CDR3 protein is CASRRQGMNTEAFF.

In regard to this clone: The read finishes 3 residues shy of the CDR3 end, and the germline J gene is used to complete it. The chain employs TRBV4-1 and TRBJ2-7, with 10 bases matching TRBD2. Germline lookup yields CDR1 MGHRA and CDR2 YSYEKL. The CDR3 is made up of 15 amino acids. V lost 2 bases, J lost 1 base, and 2 bases stayed unmatched. The CDR3 region is CASSQPGLASYEQYF. The part of the CDR3 DNA that was read is TGCGCCAGCAGCCAACCGGGACTAGCGTCCTACGAG.

Comment on this clone: The observed sequence ends 3 residues before the CDR3 terminus, with the missing tail filled in from the germline J gene. This chain joins TRBV5-1 and TRBJ2-2; D possibly matches TRBD1 or TRBD2 (5 bases each). Germline V gene lookup returns CDR1 SGHRS and CDR2 YFSETQ. The V and J ends lost 1 base and 3 bases respectively, with 16 bases between them. The CDR3 is 17 amino acids. CDR3 bases read: TGCGCCAGCAGCTTGCGATCGAGGGGCAAGGACACCGGGGAG. Translating gives CASSLRSRGKDTGE. The whole CDR3 region reads CASSLRSRGKDTGELFF.

Regarding this clone: The CDR3 is cut off 3 residues early in the read; its end comes from the germline J gene. This sequence joins TRBV2 and TRBJ2-1; no reliable D call. The CDR3 runs 11 residues. Germline V gives CDR1 SNHLY, CDR2 FYNNEI. Trimming stripped 4 bases from V and 8 bases from J, with 6 bases between. The CDR3 sequence: CASSGYYEQFF. CDR3 bases read: TGTGCCAGCAGTGGCTATTATGAG.

CDR3: CASSLGGRQPQYF. The DNA read from the CDR3 is TGTGCCAGCAGCTTAGGAGGGCGACAGCCG. This chain uses TRBV11-2 with TRBJ2-3; D could derive from TRBD1 or TRBD2 (5 bases each). The read falls 3 residues short of the CDR3 end, and the missing part is taken from the germline J gene. This CDR3 has 13 amino acids. Germline CDR1 is SGHAT and CDR2 is FQNNGV.

About this clone itself: The read comes to an end 3 residues before the CDR3 does, leaving the germline J gene to fill in the end. This chain connects TRBV7-9 to TRBJ1-2; D not resolved. Germline values: CDR1 SEHNR, CDR2 FQNEAQ (reference sequence). The CDR3 is 15 amino acids. CDR3: CASSSSGFGSRGYTF. CDR3 bases read: TGTGCCAGCAGCTCATCGGGGTTCGGAAGCCGGGGC. The full variable domain, its missing parts supplied by reference TRBV7-9 and TRBJ1-2, is DTGVSQNPRHKITKRGQNVTFRCDPISEHNRLYWYRQTLGQGPEFLTYFQNEAQLEKSRLLSDRFSAERPKGSFSTLEIQRTEQGDSAMYLCASSSSGFGSRGYTFGSGTRLTVV.

Turning to this clone: The DNA ends 3 residues before the CDR3 does, and the rest of the CDR3 is filled in from the germline J gene. The chain recombines TRBV6-2 or TRBV6-3 with TRBJ2-2; D not resolved. CDR3 size: 16 residues. V lost 7 bases and J lost 4, with 19 bases in between. The V gene's germline CDR1 is MNHEY and CDR2 SVGEGT. The CDR3 DNA, read in part, is TGTGCCAGCATGATACACGACCTAGGTTCCACCGGGGAG. Protein sequence: CASMIHDLGSTGE. The whole CDR3 reads CASMIHDLGSTGELFF.

CDR3 bases read: TGCGCCAGCAGCCCCGAGGGGGGGAGAAAGGAAAAA. Residues: CASSPEGGRKEK. The full CDR3 is CASSPEGGRKEKLFF. V gene TRBV5-1 combines with J gene TRBJ1-4, with D maybe TRBD1 (6 bases). The read ends 3 residues shy of where the CDR3 ends; the end is completed using the germline J gene. The CDR3 has 15 amino acids. Trimming stripped 4 bases from V and 8 bases from J, with 18 bases between. Germline V lookup: CDR1 SGHRS, CDR2 YFSETQ.

Remarks on this clone: The read gets to within 3 residues of the CDR3 end, and the germline J gene fills in the rest. V is TRBV12-3 or TRBV12-4 and J is TRBJ1-5; D might be TRBD1 (5 bases). There are 16 residues in the CDR3. Trimming removed 2 bases from V and 0 bases from J, with 11 bases in between. The sequenced part of the CDR3 DNA is TGTGCCAGCAGTTTAAGCGGGGCGGCTAGCAATCAGCCC. Translated: CASSLSGAASNQP. The CDR3 reads in full as CASSLSGAASNQPQHF.

About this clone: The read ends 3 residues early relative to the CDR3; the germline J gene fills the gap. The chain couples TRBV10-3 to TRBJ2-7; D is possibly TRBD2 (5 bases). V was pared by 8 bases and J by 0 bases, with 8 bases between. The germline gives CDR1 ENHRY, CDR2 SYGVKD. There are 12 residues in the CDR3. The CDR3 is CAIAGSSYEQYF. The sequenced CDR3 bases are TGTGCCATCGCGGGCAGCTCCTACGAG.

Note on this clone: The CDR3 end is not reached by the read, which stops 3 residues before it; the germline J gene fills it in. The chain has TRBV7-3 and TRBJ2-4; TRBD1 is a possible D gene (6 bases). The CDR3 consists of 16 residues. CDR1 and CDR2 (germline): SGHTA, FQGTGA. Here the CDR3 reads CASSPGQSSIGYGQYF. CDR3 bases read: TGTGCCAGCAGCCCCGGACAGTCGTCTATCGGCTATGGT.

In regard to this clone: From the germline J gene comes the end of the CDR3, since the read stops 3 residues before it. The J gene is TRBJ2-5, the V gene TRBV5-6, with 9 bases fitting TRBD2. CDR1 is SGHDT, CDR2 YYEEEE, per germline. The CDR3 runs to 15 residues. The junction had 12 bases not matched to a gene; V was cut back by 7 bases and J by 5 bases. Partial CDR3 DNA: TGTGCCAGCGGACTAGGGGGACTAGCCAAGGAGACC. Its protein product is CASGLGGLAKET. The CDR3 in full is CASGLGGLAKETQYF.

As concerns this clone: The read comes to an end 3 residues before the CDR3 does, leaving the germline J gene to fill in the end. The genes are TRBV2 and TRBJ2-3; the D gene is possibly TRBD1 (7 bases). This CDR3 has 14 residues. Germline V gene data show CDR1 as SNHLY and CDR2 as FYNNEI. Partial CDR3 DNA: TGTGCCAGCGAAGGGGGGACAGTCCTCCTGACG. Translated, it gives CASEGGTVLLT. In full, the CDR3 is CASEGGTVLLTQYF.

Turning to this clone: The CDR3 end falls 3 residues outside the read, so it is completed with the germline J gene. The V and J genes are TRBV7-9 and TRBJ2-7, with D perhaps TRBD1 (5 bases). V lost 7 bases and J 1 base, leaving 8 bases between the germline ends. CDR3 length: 12 amino acids. The germline V gene has CDR1 SEHNR and CDR2 FQNEAQ (reference sequence). This chain's CDR3 is CASNGQSYEQYF. CDR3 DNA (partial): TGTGCCAGCAACGGACAATCCTACGAG.

Of note for this clone: The read terminates 3 residues before the CDR3 end, so the remaining end is supplied by the germline J gene. The rearrangement links TRBV5-6 to TRBJ1-2; 8 positions match TRBD1. This CDR3 is 14 amino acids long. Germline V gene lookup returns CDR1 SGHDT and CDR2 YYEEEE. The V segment lost 4 bases and the J segment 5 bases; nucleotides outside the gene matches: 7. The CDR3 region is CASSPGQGGYGYTF. CDR3 DNA, as far as it was read: TGTGCCAGCAGCCCCGGACAGGGTGGATATGGC.

Of note for this clone: The read ends 3 residues shy of where the CDR3 ends; the end is completed using the germline J gene. The V gene is TRBV15, the J gene TRBJ2-4; 7 nucleotides match TRBD2. The CDR3 runs to 14 residues. The germline V gene has CDR1 LNHNV and CDR2 YYDKDF (reference sequence). Germline trimming cut 2 bases from V and 3 bases from J; bases unmatched to any gene: 1. CDR3 DNA (partial): TGTGCCACCAGCAGATGGACTAGCAAAAACATT. Translating gives CATSRWTSKNI. The complete CDR3 reads CATSRWTSKNIQYF.

In the case of this clone: The CDR3 end falls 3 residues outside the read, so it is completed with the germline J gene. The chain uses TRBV5-1 and TRBJ2-5, with a possible D match to TRBD2 (6 bases). Trimming took 7 bases from V and 2 from J, leaving 12 bases between them. The length of the CDR3 is 13 residues. Germline V lookup: CDR1 SGHRS, CDR2 YFSETQ. The part of the CDR3 DNA that was read is TGCGCCAGCGGTCTAGCGCCTCAAGAGACC. Translation: CASGLAPQET. In full, the CDR3 is CASGLAPQETQYF.

Turning to this clone: Read sequence stops 3 residues before the CDR3 end, and the germline J gene provides the missing end. The chain recombines TRBV5-1 with TRBJ2-7; D perhaps matches TRBD2 (7 bases). V lost 7 bases and J 0 bases, leaving 26 bases between the germline ends. In germline, CDR1 is SGHRS, CDR2 YFSETQ. The CDR3 is 18 amino acids. The covered CDR3 bases are TGCGCCAGCTCAAGGGGGGCACGGGGGGTCTCGGGCTCCTACGAG. Protein product: CASSRGARGVSGSYE. The whole CDR3 region reads CASSRGARGVSGSYEQYF.

On this clone: With the read ending 3 residues before the CDR3 end, the germline J gene is used to fill in that end. In the same sample, other DNA sequences code for this CDR3. The gene calls are TRBV20-1 and TRBJ1-3, with 7 bases identical to TRBD1. Per the germline V gene, CDR1 is DFQATT and CDR2 is SNEGSKA (reference sequence). The V and J ends lost 8 bases and 4 bases, in that order; junction bases with no gene match: 8. The CDR3 extends over 13 amino acids. The CDR3 is CSTRRGLGNTIYF. CDR3 bases read: TGCAGTACCAGAAGGGGGCTCGGAAACACC.

As concerns this clone: The sequenced fragment ends 3 residues before the CDR3 boundary, so the rest is inferred from the germline J gene. The V call is TRBV13, the J call TRBJ1-2, with unresolved D. Trimming left V 5 bases short and J 4 bases short, with 17 bases between. The CDR3 extends over 15 amino acids. From germline, CDR1 is PRHDT and CDR2 FYEKMQ (reference sequence). CDR3 bases read: TGTGCCAGCAGCCCCTACTTTAGCGAGGGCTATGGC. It is translated as CASSPYFSEGYG. The CDR3 in its entirety is CASSPYFSEGYGYTF.